This entry concerns a single T cell receptor beta chain. CDR1 is MRHNA and CDR2 is SNTAGT in the germline V gene. This CDR3 contains 18 residues. V dropped 8 bases and J dropped 0; count of bases not matched to a gene: 9. These data belong to a study of tumor-infiltrating lymphocytes in localized non-small cell lung cancer. TCRdb's table, derived via immunoSEQ multiplex PCR, lists solely in-frame clones and lacks some. The profile shows 15,000 to 20,000 clones, about 45% of them singletons. V and J are TRBV6-4 and TRBJ2-6; 11 nucleotides align to TRBD2. The sequenced sample consisted of lung tumor tissue. The TCR comes from a human donor with non-small cell lung cancer. The CDR3 nucleotides are TGTGCCAGCTCCCTCACCGGGACTAGCGGCTCTGGGGCCAACGTCCTGACTTTC. Translating it yields CASSLTGTSGSGANVLTF.